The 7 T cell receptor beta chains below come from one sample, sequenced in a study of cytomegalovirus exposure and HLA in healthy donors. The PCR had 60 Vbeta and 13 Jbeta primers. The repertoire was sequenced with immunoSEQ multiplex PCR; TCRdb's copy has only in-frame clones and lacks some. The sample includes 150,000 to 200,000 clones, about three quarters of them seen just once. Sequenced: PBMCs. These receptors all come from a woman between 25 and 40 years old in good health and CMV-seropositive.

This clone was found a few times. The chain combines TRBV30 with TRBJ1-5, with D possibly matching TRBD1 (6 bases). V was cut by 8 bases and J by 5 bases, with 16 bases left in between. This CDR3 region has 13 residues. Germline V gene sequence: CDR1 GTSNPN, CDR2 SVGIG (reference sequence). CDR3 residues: CAGQTGMDQPQHF. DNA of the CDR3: TGTGCCGGACAAACAGGGATGGATCAGCCCCAGCATTTT.

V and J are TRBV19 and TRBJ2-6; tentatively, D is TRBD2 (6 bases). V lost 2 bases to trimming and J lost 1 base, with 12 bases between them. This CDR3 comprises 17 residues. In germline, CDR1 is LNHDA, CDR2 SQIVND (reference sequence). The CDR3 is CASSISAGMSGANVLTF. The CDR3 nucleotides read TGTGCCAGTAGTATATCGGCGGGGATGTCTGGGGCCAACGTCCTGACTTTC.

CDR3 region: CASSRLAGDGETQYF. CDR3 in DNA: TGTGCCAGCAGCAGACTAGCGGGAGACGGGGAGACCCAGTACTTC. The rearrangement links TRBV2 to TRBJ2-5, with TRBD2 matching 12 bases. Looked up from germline, CDR1 is SNHLY and CDR2 is FYNNEI. This CDR3 is 15 amino acids long. V was pared by 6 bases and J by 5 bases, with 7 bases of the junction left unmatched. The full variable domain, rest sourced from reference TRBV2 and TRBJ2-5, is EPEVTQTPSHQVTQMGQEVILRCVPISNHLYFYWYRQILGQKVEFLVSFYNNEISEKSEIFDDQFSVERPDGSNFTLKIRSTKLEDSAMYFCASSRLAGDGETQYFGPGTRLLVL.

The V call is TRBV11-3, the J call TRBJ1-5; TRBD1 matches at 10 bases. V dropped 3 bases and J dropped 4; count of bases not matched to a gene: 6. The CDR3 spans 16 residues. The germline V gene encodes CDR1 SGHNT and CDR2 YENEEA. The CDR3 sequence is CASSFEGTGVNQPQHF. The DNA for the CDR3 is TGTGCCAGCAGCTTTGAGGGGACAGGGGTAAATCAGCCCCAGCATTTT. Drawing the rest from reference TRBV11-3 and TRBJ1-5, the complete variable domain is EAGVVQSPRYKIIEKKQPVAFWCNPISGHNTLYWYLQNLGQGPELLIRYENEEAVDDSQLPKDRFSAERLKGVDSTLKIQPAELGDSAVYLCASSFEGTGVNQPQHFGDGTRLSIL.

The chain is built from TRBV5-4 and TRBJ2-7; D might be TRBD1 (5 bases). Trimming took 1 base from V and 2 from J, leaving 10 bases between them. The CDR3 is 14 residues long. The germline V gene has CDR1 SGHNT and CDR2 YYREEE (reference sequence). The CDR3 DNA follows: TGTGCCAGCAGCTTGTTAGGGGCGCCCTACGAGCAGTACTTC. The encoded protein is CASSLLGAPYEQYF.

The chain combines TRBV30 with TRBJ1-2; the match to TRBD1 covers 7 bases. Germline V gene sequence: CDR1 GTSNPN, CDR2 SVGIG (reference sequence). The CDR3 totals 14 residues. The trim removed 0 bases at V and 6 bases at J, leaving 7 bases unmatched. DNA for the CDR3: TGTGCCTGGAGTGTACCGGGACAGCAGGATGGCTACACCTTC. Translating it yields CAWSVPGQQDGYTF.

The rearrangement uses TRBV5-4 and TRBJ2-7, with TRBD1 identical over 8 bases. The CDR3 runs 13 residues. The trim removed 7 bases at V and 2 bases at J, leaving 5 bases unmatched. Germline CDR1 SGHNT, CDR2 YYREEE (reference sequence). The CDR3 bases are TGTGCCAGCCGAGGGACAGGTACCTACGAGCAGTACTTC. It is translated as CASRGTGTYEQYF.